This TCR beta chain emerged from a study of blood T cell repertoires in COVID-19. Study as a whole: From T cells, B-cell-depleted T cells, or PBMCs came the material, which was cDNA or gDNA.

Produced via immunoSEQ multiplex PCR; TCRdb's table is partial and in-frame only. There are about 150,000 clones in the sample; 85% to 90% occur only once, and 2.5% to 3.5% lies in the top ten. The CDR3 extends over 15 amino acids. The V and J ends lost 5 bases and 3 bases respectively, with 14 bases between them. Germline V lookup: CDR1 MDHEN, CDR2 SYDVKM. The sequencing input was peripheral blood. This receptor was taken from a woman aged 60-70 years with active COVID-19. The genes are TRBV28 and TRBJ1-5; D gene unclear. The CDR3 sequence is CASSLVIQLNQPQHF. The CDR3 DNA follows: TGTGCCAGCAGTCTCGTTATACAGCTCAATCAGCCCCAGCATTTT.